These T cell receptor beta chains were read from a single sample in a study of beta chain features in type 1 diabetes. Repertoires were generated with immunoSEQ multiplex PCR, while TCRdb's copy carries only in-frame clones and drops some. The repertoire consists of roughly 150,000 clones, with approximately 62% occurring once and the leading ten covering about 0.089%. What was sequenced was naive CD4+ T cells from blood. The receptors shown here come from a man between 25 and 39 years old with type 1 diabetes. CDR3s include the opening cysteine and the closing phenylalanine or tryptophan. A D gene is named only where the DNA matches it firmly. Expanded clones get a size class; other rows say once, few or many, or leave the size out.

14,TRBJ2-5,NA,TRBV19,NA,CASSIVQGGETQYF,TGTGCCAGTAGTATAGTTCAAGGTGGAGAGACCCAGTACTTC
13,TRBJ1-1,NA,TRBV7-2,NA,CASSWAGITEAFF,TGTGCCAGCAGCTGGGCCGGGATCACTGAAGCTTTCTTT
13,TRBJ2-5,NA,TRBV6-6,NA,CASSQQGRETQYF,TGTGCCAGCAGCCAACAGGGAAGGGAGACCCAGTACTTC
14,TRBJ2-5,NA,TRBV25-1,NA,CASSDPGTQETQYF,TGTGCCAGCAGTGACCCCGGGACCCAAGAGACCCAGTACTTC
14,TRBJ1-2,NA,TRBV7-2,NA,CASSSSGVHYGYTF,NA
15,TRBJ1-2,TRBD1,TRBV30,NA,CAWSNSRTGEVGYTF,TGTGCCTGGAGCAACTCTCGGACAGGGGAGGTTGGCTACACCTTC
16,TRBJ1-5,TRBD1,TRBV30,NA,CAWSGGQGSRNQPQHF,TGTGCCTGGAGTGGAGGACAGGGCAGTAGGAATCAGCCCCAGCATTTT
13,TRBJ1-1,TRBD1,TRBV25-1,NA,CASSRQGNTEAFF,TGTGCCAGCAGCCGACAGGGTAACACTGAAGCTTTCTTT
13,TRBJ1-2,TRBD1,TRBV7-9,few,CASSRTGDYGYTF,TGTGCCAGCAGCCGGACAGGGGACTATGGCTACACCTTC
11,TRBJ2-7,NA,TRBV29-1,NA,CSVEGRNEQYF,TGCAGCGTTGAGGGGCGGAACGAGCAGTACTTC